These 25 T cell receptor beta chains share one sample of origin, sequenced in a study of PD-1 blockade in mismatch repair-deficient tumors. Assay: immunoSEQ multiplex PCR; the TCRdb copy retains only in-frame clones and omits some. Of 120,000 or so clones in the sample, about 88% were seen once. The starting material was peripheral blood, obtained 44 weeks after starting pembrolizumab. The receptor set was obtained from an adult with mismatch repair-deficient cancer.

The chain is built from TRBV5-6 and TRBJ2-7; 11 bases are a match to TRBD1. CDR1 and CDR2 (germline): SGHDT, YYEEEE. J gave up 6 bases and V 5 bases, and 19 bases lay outside the gene matches. This CDR3 contains 18 residues. CDR3 loop: CASRLTTTQGQGAGEQYF. CDR3 bases: TGTGCCAGCAGACTTACTACAACTCAAGGACAGGGGGCTGGCGAGCAGTACTTC.

The V and J genes are TRBV9 and TRBJ2-5; 7 bases are shared with TRBD2. V dropped 1 base and J dropped 2; count of bases not matched to a gene: 2. CDR3 size: 14 residues. Germline V CDR1 and CDR2: SGDLS, YYNGEE. This CDR3 is CASSVRDYQETQYF. For the CDR3, the DNA is TGTGCCAGCAGCGTAAGGGACTATCAAGAGACCCAGTACTTC.

This chain uses TRBV7-2 with TRBJ1-4; tentatively, D is TRBD1 (5 bases). With 2 bases removed from V and 8 bases from J, the gap between germline ends came to 15 bases. The CDR3 consists of 15 residues. The V gene's germline CDR1 is SGHTA and CDR2 FQGNSA. The CDR3 DNA reads TGTGCCAGCAGCTTAAGATTCAGGGCGAGGGAAAAACTGTTTTTT. Its translation: CASSLRFRAREKLFF.

This rearrangement joins TRBV5-1 to TRBJ1-3; D is perhaps TRBD1 (6 bases). Germline V gives CDR1 SGHRS, CDR2 YFSETQ. The CDR3 has 17 amino acids. Trimming removed 4 bases from V and 0 bases from J, with 17 bases in between. The CDR3 nucleotides read TGCGCCAGCAGCCTTGCGACAGGAATCAGCTCTGGAAACACCATATATTTT. This translates into CASSLATGISSGNTIYF.

The chain couples TRBV13 to TRBJ2-3; the D is unclear. Trimming took 6 bases from V and 3 from J, leaving 19 bases between them. Germline loops: CDR1 PRHDT, CDR2 FYEKMQ (reference sequence). The length of the CDR3 is 16 residues. CDR3 protein: CASRAGLGRMTDTQYF. CDR3 nucleotide sequence: TGTGCCAGCAGGGCCGGGCTAGGAAGGATGACAGATACGCAGTATTTT.

The genes are TRBV6-1 and TRBJ2-1, with TRBD1 matching over 10 bases. CDR3 length: 15 residues. V gave up 2 bases and J gave up 6 bases; unmatched junction bases: 4. The germline CDR1 and CDR2 sequences are MNHNS and SASEGT. The CDR3: CASSERDRGVNEQFF. CDR3 sequence (DNA): TGTGCCAGCAGTGAACGGGACAGGGGCGTCAATGAGCAGTTCTTC.

J is TRBJ2-7 and V is TRBV19; D not certain. CDR3 size: 14 residues. Trimming shortened V by 0 bases and J by 3 bases, and 9 bases separated the two germline ends. Germline CDR1 LNHDA, CDR2 SQIVND (reference sequence). The CDR3 DNA sequence: TGTGCCAGTAGTATAGAGGGGATGGGCTACGAGCAGTACTTC. This sequence encodes CASSIEGMGYEQYF. Based on the CDR3 plus reference TRBV19 and TRBJ2-7, the full variable domain is DGGITQSPKYLFRKEGQNVTLSCEQNLNHDAMYWYRQDPGQGLRLIYYSQIVNDFQKGDIAEGYSVSREKKESFPLTVTSAQKNPTAFYLCASSIEGMGYEQYFGPGTRLTVT.

The chain carries TRBV14 and TRBJ2-3, with TRBD2 identical over 7 bases. With V trimmed by 4 bases and J by 5 bases, 3 bases remained unmatched. CDR1 is SGHDN and CDR2 is FVKESK in the germline V gene. The CDR3 has 13 residues. The DNA for the CDR3 is TGTGCCAGCAGCCCGGGACTAAGAGATACGCAGTATTTT. Residues: CASSPGLRDTQYF.

This chain links TRBV6-1 with TRBJ2-3; D might be TRBD1 or TRBD2, each matching 5 bases. Germline V CDR1 and CDR2: MNHNS, SASEGT. Trimming removed 2 bases from V and 7 bases from J, with 10 bases in between. The CDR3 contains 13 residues. The CDR3 loop reads CASSESGAYTQYF. The CDR3 region has the DNA TGTGCCAGCAGTGAATCCGGGGCATATACGCAGTATTTT.

The chain couples TRBV7-2 to TRBJ2-1, with TRBD2 matching 7 bases. Unmatched junction bases numbered 4, after V lost 5 bases and J lost 0 bases. Per germline, CDR1 SGHTA and CDR2 FQGNSA. This CDR3 comprises 15 residues. CDR3 amino acids: CASSQGLHSYNEQFF. CDR3 in DNA: TGTGCCAGCAGCCAGGGACTACACTCCTACAATGAGCAGTTCTTC.

The gene calls are TRBV5-4 and TRBJ1-3; tentatively, D is TRBD1 (6 bases). V shed 4 bases and J shed 3 bases, with 11 bases lying between them. CDR1 and CDR2 (germline): SGHNT, YYREEE (reference sequence). CDR3 length equals 14 residues. The CDR3 here is CASSVQGVGNTIYF. DNA for the CDR3: TGTGCCAGCAGCGTACAGGGAGTTGGAAACACCATATATTTT.

Here the CDR3 reads CASSYRDSRGYGYTF. CDR3 DNA sequence: TGTGCCAGCAGTTACCGAGACAGTCGGGGCTATGGCTACACCTTC. The V call is TRBV6-5, the J call TRBJ1-2; possible D gene TRBD1, 5 bases. V lost 2 bases, J lost 4 bases, and 14 bases lay in between. Germline V gene data show CDR1 as MNHEY and CDR2 as SVGAGI. This CDR3 is built from 15 residues.

The chain joins TRBV18 to TRBJ2-5; 8 nucleotides agree with TRBD1. Germline lookup yields CDR1 KGHSH and CDR2 LQKENI. The length of the CDR3 is 15 residues. V trimming: 3 bases; J trimming: 5 bases; junction bases outside the gene matches: 8. The CDR3 loop is CASSPPGGFRETQYF. CDR3 in DNA: TGTGCCAGCTCACCGCCAGGGGGCTTTCGGGAGACCCAGTACTTC.

The chain has TRBV13 and TRBJ2-2; a weak D match, TRBD1 (5 bases). Germline CDR1 and CDR2: PRHDT and FYEKMQ (reference sequence). Trimming took off 3 bases at V and 1 base at J, with 9 bases between the two ends. The CDR3 is 15 residues long. In nucleotides, the CDR3 is TGTGCCAGCAGCTTTCCAGGGATGAACACCGGGGAGCTGTTTTTT. It is translated as CASSFPGMNTGELFF.

This chain links TRBV7-2 with TRBJ2-7; a weak D match, TRBD2 (6 bases). In germline, CDR1 is SGHTA, CDR2 FQGNSA. V was cut by 5 bases and J by 4 bases, with 18 bases left in between. This CDR3 has 15 residues. CDR3 residues: CASSGGTPKFYEQYF. The DNA of the CDR3 is TGTGCCAGCAGCGGTGGGACTCCTAAGTTTTACGAGCAGTACTTC. Full variable domain (outside the CDR3, taken from reference TRBV7-2 and TRBJ2-7): GAGVSQSPSNKVTEKGKDVELRCDPISGHTALYWYRQSLGQGLEFLIYFQGNSAPDKSGLPSDRFSAERTGGSVSTLTIQRTQQEDSAVYLCASSGGTPKFYEQYFGPGTRLTVT.

J is TRBJ1-5 and V is TRBV30, with D tentatively TRBD1 (6 bases). V was trimmed by 5 bases and J by 4 bases, leaving 12 bases between them. The length of the CDR3 is 13 residues. From germline, CDR1 is GTSNPN and CDR2 SVGIG (reference sequence). CDR3 sequence: CAWGGGVNQPQHF. CDR3 sequence (DNA): TGTGCCTGGGGGGGCGGGGTTAATCAGCCCCAGCATTTT. Full variable domain (rest looked up from reference TRBV30 and TRBJ1-5): SQTIHQWPATLVQPVGSPLSLECTVEGTSNPNLYWYRQAAGRGLQLLFYSVGIGQISSEVPQNLSASRPQDRQFILSSKKLLLSDSGFYLCAWGGGVNQPQHFGDGTRLSIL.

V is TRBV5-1 and J is TRBJ2-3; 13 nucleotides agree with TRBD2. V was pared by 2 bases and J by 4 bases, with 10 bases of the junction left unmatched. The CDR3 covers 18 residues. Looked up from germline, CDR1 is SGHRS and CDR2 is YFSETQ. The CDR3 nucleotides are TGCGCCAGCAGCTTCCAAACTAGCGGGAGGGCCGGGCCAGATACGCAGTATTTT. The encoded protein is CASSFQTSGRAGPDTQYF. Complete variable domain (other parts from reference TRBV5-1 and TRBJ2-3): KAGVTQTPRYLIKTRGQQVTLSCSPISGHRSVSWYQQTPGQGLQFLFEYFSETQRNKGNFPGRFSGRQFSNSRSEMNVSTLELGDSALYLCASSFQTSGRAGPDTQYFGPGTRLTVL.

This clone has just a few counts. The chain is built from TRBV9 and TRBJ2-1, with a tentative D call TRBD2 (6 bases). CDR1 is SGDLS and CDR2 is YYNGEE in the germline V gene. V gave up 0 bases and J gave up 8 bases, with 12 bases separating them. This CDR3 spans 14 amino acids. CDR3 amino acids: CASSVAPTSYEQFF. In nucleotides, the CDR3 is TGTGCCAGCAGCGTAGCTCCGACTAGTTATGAGCAGTTCTTC.

The chain combines TRBV6-1 with TRBJ2-3; 13 nucleotides align to TRBD2. Unmatched junction bases numbered 4, after V lost 8 bases and J lost 2 bases. From germline, CDR1 is MNHNS and CDR2 SASEGT. The CDR3 covers 15 residues. CDR3: CASSGLAGFTDTQYF. The DNA of the CDR3 is TGTGCCAGCTCGGGACTAGCGGGGTTCACAGATACGCAGTATTTT.

CDR3 DNA sequence: TGTGCCAGCAAACGAGCCGGGGAGGGCTCCTACAATGAGCAGTTCTTC. Its translation: CASKRAGEGSYNEQFF. The chain employs TRBV21-1 and TRBJ2-1; TRBD2 reflects the table's D call only, with no check against the DNA. TRBV21-1 is termed a pseudogene. This CDR3 contains 16 residues.

The rearrangement links TRBV6-5 to TRBJ2-2; D not certain. Trimming removed 6 bases at V and 1 base at J, with 12 bases between. This CDR3 region has 15 residues. Germline V CDR1 and CDR2: MNHEY, SVGAGI. The CDR3 loop is CASSPGPLNTGELFF. CDR3 nucleotide sequence: TGTGCCAGCAGCCCCGGACCGCTGAACACCGGGGAGCTGTTTTTT.

The chain is built from TRBV6-6 and TRBJ2-7; tentatively, D is TRBD2 (6 bases). The CDR3 runs 16 residues. Deletions cut 6 bases from V and 1 base from J, with 19 bases between. Germline CDR1 MNHNY, CDR2 SVGAGI (reference sequence). The CDR3 reads CASSPGMAGNSYEQYF. In DNA, the CDR3 is TGTGCCAGCAGCCCGGGGATGGCGGGAAATTCCTACGAGCAGTACTTC.

J is TRBJ2-7 and V is TRBV6-6; TRBD1 matches 9 bases. Germline V lookup: CDR1 MNHNY, CDR2 SVGAGI (reference sequence). V was clipped by 2 bases and J by 3 bases; unmatched bases: 5. This CDR3 is 15 amino acids long. CDR3 residues: CASSYGGTGNYEQYF. In DNA form, the CDR3 reads TGTGCCAGCAGTTACGGCGGGACAGGGAACTACGAGCAGTACTTC.

This clone was detected once. V usage is TRBV28 and J usage is TRBJ2-7; perhaps D is TRBD1 or TRBD2 (5 bases each). The V and J ends lost 5 bases and 1 base respectively, with 12 bases between them. The CDR3 runs 14 residues. Germline V gene lookup returns CDR1 MDHEN and CDR2 SYDVKM. CDR3 region: CASSRGSPSYEQYF. In DNA, the CDR3 is TGTGCCAGCAGTCGGGGCAGCCCGTCCTACGAGCAGTACTTC.

CDR3 protein: CASSHQGRDNEQFF. DNA for the CDR3: TGTGCCAGTAGTCACCAGGGGAGGGACAATGAGCAGTTCTTC. V usage is TRBV19 and J usage is TRBJ2-1, with D maybe TRBD2 (7 bases). Germline assignment: CDR1 LNHDA and CDR2 SQIVND (reference sequence). The CDR3 covers 14 residues. V lost 5 bases, J lost 5 bases, and 13 bases lay in between.